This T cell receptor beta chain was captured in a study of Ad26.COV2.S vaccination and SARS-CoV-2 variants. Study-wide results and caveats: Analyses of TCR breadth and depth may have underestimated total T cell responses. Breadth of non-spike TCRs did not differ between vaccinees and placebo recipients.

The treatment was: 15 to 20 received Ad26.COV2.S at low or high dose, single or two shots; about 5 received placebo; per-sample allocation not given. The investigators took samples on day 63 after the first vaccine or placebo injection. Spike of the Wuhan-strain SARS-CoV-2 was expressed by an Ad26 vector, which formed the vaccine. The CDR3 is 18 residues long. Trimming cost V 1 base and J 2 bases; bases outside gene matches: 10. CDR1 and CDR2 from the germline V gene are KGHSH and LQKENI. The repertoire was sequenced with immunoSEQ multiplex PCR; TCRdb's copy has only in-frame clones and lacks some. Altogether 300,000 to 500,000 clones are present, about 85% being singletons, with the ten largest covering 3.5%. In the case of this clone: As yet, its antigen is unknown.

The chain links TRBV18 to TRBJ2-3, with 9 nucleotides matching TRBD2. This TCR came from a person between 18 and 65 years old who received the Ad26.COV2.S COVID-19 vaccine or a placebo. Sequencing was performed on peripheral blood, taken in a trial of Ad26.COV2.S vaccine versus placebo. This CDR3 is CASSPLPLLAGVTDTQYF. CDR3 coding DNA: TGTGCCAGCTCACCACTTCCCTTACTAGCGGGCGTCACAGATACGCAGTATTTT.